The clone carrying this T cell receptor (beta chain) has a single count. The data belong to a study of blood T cell repertoires in COVID-19. Study background: COVID-19 samples from acute and convalescent phases originated in the United States, Italy and Spain. Nucleic acid was either cDNA or gDNA, and it came from T cells, B-cell-depleted T cells, or PBMCs.

Original analysis: Estimation of nucleated cell counts was performed using reference gene primer amplification. Data came from immunoSEQ multiplex PCR; TCRdb stores just in-frame clones and leaves some out. The V and J calls and clone size are taken from that table; D and trimming were inferred from the DNA. The sample carries around 130,000 clones, over 75% recorded once. V was pared by 0 bases and J by 0 bases, with 10 bases between. CDR3 length: 17 residues. CDR1 is SGHDT and CDR2 is YYEEEE in the germline V gene. Sequencing was performed on peripheral blood. The clonotype originates from a man aged 55 to 69 with acute or convalescent COVID-19. The chain uses TRBV5-6 and TRBJ2-6; D gene unclear. CDR3 nucleotide sequence: TGTGCCAGCAGCTTGGACAGTACTCGCTCTGGGGCCAACGTCCTGACTTTC. It is translated as CASSLDSTRSGANVLTF. The entire variable domain, with the rest obtained from reference TRBV5-6 and TRBJ2-6, is as follows: DAGVTQSPTHLIKTRGQQVTLRCSPKSGHDTVSWYQQALGQGPQFIFQYYEEEERQRGNFPDRFSGHQFPNYSSELNVNALLLGDSALYLCASSLDSTRSGANVLTFGAGSRLTVL.